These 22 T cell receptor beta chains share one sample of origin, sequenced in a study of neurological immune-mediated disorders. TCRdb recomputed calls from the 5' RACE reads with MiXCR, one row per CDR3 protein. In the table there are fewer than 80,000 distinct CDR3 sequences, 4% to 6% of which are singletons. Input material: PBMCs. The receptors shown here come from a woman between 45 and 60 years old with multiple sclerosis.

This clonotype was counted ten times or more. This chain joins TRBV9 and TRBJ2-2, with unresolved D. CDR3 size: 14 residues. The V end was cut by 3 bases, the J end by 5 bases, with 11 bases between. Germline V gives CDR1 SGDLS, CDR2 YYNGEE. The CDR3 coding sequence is TGTGCCAGCAGCGGTTATACAGAGACCGGGGAGCTGTTTTTT. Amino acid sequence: CASSGYTETGELFF.

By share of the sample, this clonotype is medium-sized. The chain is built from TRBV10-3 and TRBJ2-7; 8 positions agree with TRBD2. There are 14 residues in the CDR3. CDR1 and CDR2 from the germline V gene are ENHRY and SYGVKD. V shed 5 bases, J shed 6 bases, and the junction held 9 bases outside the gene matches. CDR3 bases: TGTGCCATCAGTAGCGGGGGCGCTTCTTTCGAGCAGTACTTC. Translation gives CAISSGGASFEQYF.

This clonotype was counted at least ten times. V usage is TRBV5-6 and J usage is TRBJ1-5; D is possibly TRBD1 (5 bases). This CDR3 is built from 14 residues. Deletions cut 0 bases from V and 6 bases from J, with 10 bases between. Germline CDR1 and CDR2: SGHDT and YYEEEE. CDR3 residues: CASSLGGERQPQHF. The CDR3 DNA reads TGTGCCAGCAGCTTGGGGGGGGAGCGTCAGCCCCAGCATTTT.

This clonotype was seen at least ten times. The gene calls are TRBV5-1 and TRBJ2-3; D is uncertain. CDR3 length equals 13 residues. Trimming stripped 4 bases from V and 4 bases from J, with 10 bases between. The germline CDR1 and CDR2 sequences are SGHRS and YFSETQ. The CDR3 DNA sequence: TGCGCCAGCAGCAGGGCAGCCCCAGATACGCAGTATTTT. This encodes CASSRAAPDTQYF.

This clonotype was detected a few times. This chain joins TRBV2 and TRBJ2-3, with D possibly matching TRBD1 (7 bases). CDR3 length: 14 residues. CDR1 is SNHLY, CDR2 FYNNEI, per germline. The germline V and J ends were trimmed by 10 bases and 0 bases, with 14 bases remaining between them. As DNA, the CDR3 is TGTGCCACGGGGGACAGCCTTAGCACAGATACGCAGTATTTT. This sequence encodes CATGDSLSTDTQYF.

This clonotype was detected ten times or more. CDR3 in amino acids: CSAKPGAGELFF. In nucleotides, the CDR3 is TGCAGTGCTAAGCCCGGAGCCGGGGAGCTGTTTTTT. This chain connects TRBV20-1 to TRBJ2-2; D remains unclear. The germline V and J ends were trimmed by 4 bases and 6 bases, with 9 bases remaining between them. CDR1 and CDR2 from the germline V gene are DFQATT and SNEGSKA (reference sequence). This CDR3 region has 12 residues.

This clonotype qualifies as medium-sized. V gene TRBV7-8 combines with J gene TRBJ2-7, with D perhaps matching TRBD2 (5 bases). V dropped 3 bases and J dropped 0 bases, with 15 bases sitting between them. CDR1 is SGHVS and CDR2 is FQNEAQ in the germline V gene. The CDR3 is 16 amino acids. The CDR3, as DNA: TGTGCCAGCAGCTTCCCTCCGGGGTCGAGCTCCTACGAGCAGTACTTC. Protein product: CASSFPPGSSSYEQYF.

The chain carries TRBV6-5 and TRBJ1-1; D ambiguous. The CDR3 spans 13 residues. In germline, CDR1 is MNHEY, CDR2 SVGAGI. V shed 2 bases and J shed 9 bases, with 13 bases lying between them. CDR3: CASSYPGRAKAFF. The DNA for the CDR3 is TGTGCCAGCAGTTACCCCGGTCGGGCTAAAGCTTTCTTT.

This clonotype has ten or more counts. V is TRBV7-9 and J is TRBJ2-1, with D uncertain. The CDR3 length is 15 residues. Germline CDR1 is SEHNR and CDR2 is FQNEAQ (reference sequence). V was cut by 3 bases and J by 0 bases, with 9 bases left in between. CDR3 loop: CASSFVGRSYNEQFF. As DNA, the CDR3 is TGTGCCAGCAGCTTCGTGGGCCGCTCCTACAATGAGCAGTTCTTC.

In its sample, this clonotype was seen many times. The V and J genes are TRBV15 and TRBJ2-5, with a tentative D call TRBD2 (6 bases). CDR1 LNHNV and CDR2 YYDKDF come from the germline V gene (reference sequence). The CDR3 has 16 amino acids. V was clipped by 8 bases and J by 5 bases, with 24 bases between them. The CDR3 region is CATRGTGTRGAETQYF. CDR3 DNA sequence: TGTGCCACCCGGGGTACCGGGACGCGGGGCGCGGAGACCCAGTACTTC.

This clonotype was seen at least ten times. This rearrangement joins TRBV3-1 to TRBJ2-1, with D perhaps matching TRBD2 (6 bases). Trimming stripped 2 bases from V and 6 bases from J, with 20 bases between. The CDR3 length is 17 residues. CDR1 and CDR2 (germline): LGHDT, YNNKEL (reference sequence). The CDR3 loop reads CASSQSVGGGLSNEQFF. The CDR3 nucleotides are TGTGCCAGCAGCCAAAGCGTGGGGGGTGGGCTAAGCAATGAGCAGTTCTTC.

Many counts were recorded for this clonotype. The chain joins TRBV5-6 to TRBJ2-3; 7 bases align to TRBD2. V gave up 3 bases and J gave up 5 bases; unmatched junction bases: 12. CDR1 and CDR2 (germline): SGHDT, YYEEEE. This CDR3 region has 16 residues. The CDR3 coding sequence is TGTGCCAGCAGCTCGCGAGGACTAGTCAGAGGAGATACGCAGTATTTT. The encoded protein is CASSSRGLVRGDTQYF.

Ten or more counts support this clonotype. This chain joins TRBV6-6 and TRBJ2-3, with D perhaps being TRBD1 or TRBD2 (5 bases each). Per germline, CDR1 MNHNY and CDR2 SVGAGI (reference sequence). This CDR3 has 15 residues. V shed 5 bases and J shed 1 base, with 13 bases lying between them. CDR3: CASSGDGHGTDTQYF. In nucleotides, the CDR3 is TGTGCCAGCAGTGGGGACGGGCACGGCACAGATACGCAGTATTTT.

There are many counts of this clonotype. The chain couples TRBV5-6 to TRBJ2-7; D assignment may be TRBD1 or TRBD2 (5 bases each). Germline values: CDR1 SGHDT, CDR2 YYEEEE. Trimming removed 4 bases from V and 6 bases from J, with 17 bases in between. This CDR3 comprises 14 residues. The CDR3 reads CASSPGRLWGEQYV. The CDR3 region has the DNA TGTGCCAGCAGCCCGGGACGGCTCTGGGGCGAGCAGTACGTC.

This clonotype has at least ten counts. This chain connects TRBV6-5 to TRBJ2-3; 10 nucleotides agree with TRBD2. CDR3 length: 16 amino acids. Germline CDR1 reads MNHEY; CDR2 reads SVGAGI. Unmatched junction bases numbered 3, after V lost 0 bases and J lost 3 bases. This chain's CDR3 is CASSYSRLAGTDTQYF. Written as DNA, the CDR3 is TGTGCCAGCAGTTACTCGAGACTAGCGGGTACAGATACGCAGTATTTT.

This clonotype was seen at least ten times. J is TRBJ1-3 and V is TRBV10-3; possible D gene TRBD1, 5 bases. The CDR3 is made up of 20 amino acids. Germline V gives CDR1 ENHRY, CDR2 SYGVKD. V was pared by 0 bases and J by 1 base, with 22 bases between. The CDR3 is CAISESPLGLLTASGNTIYF. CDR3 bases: TGTGCCATCAGTGAGTCGCCCCTGGGTCTCTTGACAGCGTCTGGAAACACCATATATTTT.

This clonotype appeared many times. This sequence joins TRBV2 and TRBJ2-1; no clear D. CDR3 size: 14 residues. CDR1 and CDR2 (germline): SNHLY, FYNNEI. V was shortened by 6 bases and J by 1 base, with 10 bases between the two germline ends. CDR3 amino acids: CASSPISSYNEQFF. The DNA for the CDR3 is TGTGCCAGCAGCCCTATATCATCCTACAATGAGCAGTTCTTC.

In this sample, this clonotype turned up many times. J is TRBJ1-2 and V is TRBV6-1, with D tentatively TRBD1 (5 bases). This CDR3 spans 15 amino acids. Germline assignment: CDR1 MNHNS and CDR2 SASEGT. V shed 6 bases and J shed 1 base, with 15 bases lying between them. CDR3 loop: CASSPGTMDNYGYTF. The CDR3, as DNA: TGTGCCAGCAGCCCCGGGACTATGGATAACTATGGCTACACCTTC.

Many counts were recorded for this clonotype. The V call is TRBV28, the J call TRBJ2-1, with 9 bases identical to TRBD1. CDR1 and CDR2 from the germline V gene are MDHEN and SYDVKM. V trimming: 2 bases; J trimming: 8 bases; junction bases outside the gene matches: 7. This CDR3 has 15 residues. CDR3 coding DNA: TGTGCCAGCAGTTTAGGGACAGGGTTTATTGATGAGCAGTTCTTC. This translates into CASSLGTGFIDEQFF.

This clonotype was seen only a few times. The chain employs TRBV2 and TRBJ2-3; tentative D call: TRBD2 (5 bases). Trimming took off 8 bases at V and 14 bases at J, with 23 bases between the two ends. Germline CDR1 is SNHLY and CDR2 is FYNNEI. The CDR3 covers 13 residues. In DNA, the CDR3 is TGTGCCAGCCACCCTCCGGACTCTCTTGATCTGTATTTT. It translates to CASHPPDSLDLYF. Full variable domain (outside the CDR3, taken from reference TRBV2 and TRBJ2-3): EPEVTQTPSHQVTQMGQEVILRCVPISNHLYFYWYRQILGQKVEFLVSFYNNEISEKSEIFDDQFSVERPDGSNFTLKIRSTKLEDSAMYFCASHPPDSLDLYFGPGTRLTVL.

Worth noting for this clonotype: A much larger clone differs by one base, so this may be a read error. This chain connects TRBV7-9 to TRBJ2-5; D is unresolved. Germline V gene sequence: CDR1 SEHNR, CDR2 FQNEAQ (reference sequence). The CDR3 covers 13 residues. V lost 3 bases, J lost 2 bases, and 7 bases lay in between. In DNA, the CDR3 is TGTGCCAGCAGCTTCCATCGGCAAGAGACCCAGTACTTC. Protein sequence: CASSFHRQETQYF. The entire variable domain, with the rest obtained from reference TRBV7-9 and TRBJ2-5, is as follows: DTGVSQNPRHKITKRGQNVTFRCDPISEHNRLYWYRQTLGQGPEFLTYFQNEAQLEKSRLLSDRFSAERPKGSFSTLEIQRTEQGDSAMYLCASSFHRQETQYFGPGTRLLVL.

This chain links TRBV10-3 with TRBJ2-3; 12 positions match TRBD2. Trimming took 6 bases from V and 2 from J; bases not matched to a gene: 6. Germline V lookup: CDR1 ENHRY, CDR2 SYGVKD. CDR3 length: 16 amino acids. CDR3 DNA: TGTGCCATCAGGGCAACTAGCGGGGGGACCACAGATACGCAGTATTTT. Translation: CAIRATSGGTTDTQYF.